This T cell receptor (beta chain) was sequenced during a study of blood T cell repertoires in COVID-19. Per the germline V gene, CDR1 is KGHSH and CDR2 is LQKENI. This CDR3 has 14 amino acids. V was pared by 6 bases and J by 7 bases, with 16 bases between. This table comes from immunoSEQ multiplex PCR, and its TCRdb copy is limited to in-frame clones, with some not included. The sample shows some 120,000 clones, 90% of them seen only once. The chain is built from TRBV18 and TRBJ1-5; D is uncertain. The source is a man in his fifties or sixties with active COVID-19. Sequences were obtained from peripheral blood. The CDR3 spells CASSLRRDWQPQHF. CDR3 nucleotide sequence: TGTGCCAGCTCTCTTAGGAGGGATTGGCAGCCCCAGCATTTT.